This TCR beta chain was sequenced in a study of response to subunit inactivated influenza vaccine. General study results and limits: Authors proposed each seasonal influenza vaccination draws in few new T cells.

Worth noting for this clonotype: Its antigen is as yet unknown.

CDR3 length: 15 residues. With 6 bases clipped from V and 7 bases from J, the junction kept 9 bases outside the gene matches. MiXCR was run by TCRdb on the RT-PCR reads, yielding one entry per CDR3 protein. The profile shows about 620,000 distinct CDR3 sequences, roughly 10% of them singletons. The chain couples TRBV12-3 or TRBV12-4 to TRBJ2-2, with 9 bases lining up with TRBD1. The sample consisted of PBMCs from blood, taken on the day of vaccination. The sequence derives from a man aged 45 to 65 who received an inactivated influenza vaccine. The CDR3 sequence: CASSRTGAGNGELFF. In DNA, the CDR3 is TGTGCCAGCAGCCGGACAGGGGCGGGTAACGGGGAGCTGTTTTTT.